Reported below is one T cell receptor (beta chain). Its antigen is still unknown. In the same sample, other DNA sequences code for this CDR3. CDR3 length: 15 amino acids. The germline gives CDR1 SGHRS, CDR2 YFSETQ. The germline V and J ends were trimmed by 0 bases and 4 bases, with 11 bases remaining between them. Using immunoSEQ multiplex PCR, the repertoire was profiled, and TCRdb retains in-frame clones only, with some absent. The table records about 81,000 clones, around 89% of them present only once. The record originates from a study of OX40 agonist ivuxolimab in advanced cancers. As for the study in general: Of the patients, three showed partial responses, one with hepatocellular carcinoma and two with cutaneous melanoma.

Broader study findings: The investigators did not determine what antigen specificity the expanded peripheral T cells had. There was clonal expansion of CD4+ and CD8+ blood T cells by week 6 at 0.1 to 3.0 mg/kg.

This TCR came from an adult with an advanced solid tumor such as melanoma, head and neck, liver or kidney cancer. This chain joins TRBV5-1 and TRBJ1-3, with D maybe TRBD1 (5 bases). The starting material was CD4+ or CD8+ T cells sorted from blood, obtained in a trial of the OX40 agonist ivuxolimab. The CDR3 here is CASSLDAGSGNTIYF. The CDR3 DNA sequence: TGCGCCAGCAGCTTGGATGCAGGGTCAGGAAACACCATATATTTT.